These 9 T cell receptor beta chains originate from one sample sequenced in a study of CD8 T cells in cerebrospinal fluid in Alzheimer's disease (dated by TCRdb to the early 2020s). The method behind the library was 10x single-cell sequencing. The instrument was a NextSeq 550. After reprocessing by TCRdb, each CDR3 protein sequence is one entry, and no DNA is given. This sample's table has entries for around 710 distinct CDR3 sequences. Around 35% of the sample rests with the top ten. The material sequenced was cerebrospinal fluid. These receptors came from a human donor with Alzheimer's disease.

This clonotype counts as large by frequency. V and J are TRBV15 and TRBJ2-4; TCRdb's D call, TRBD2, is unchecked because there is no DNA. The CDR3 loop spans 16 amino acids. The germline gives CDR1 LNHNV, CDR2 YYDKDF (reference sequence). The chain's CDR3 is CATSRAGSSGKNIQYF.

This clonotype is classed as medium-sized by frequency. The chain recombines TRBV5-1 with TRBJ1-2; the D gene TCRdb calls, TRBD1, cannot be checked with no DNA. The CDR3 loop spans 14 amino acids. CDR1 is SGHRS, CDR2 YFSETQ, per germline. CDR3 in amino acids: CASSFNSPGYGYTF.

By frequency, this clonotype registers medium-sized. The genes are TRBV7-3 and TRBJ1-1; TCRdb selects TRBD1, and the lack of DNA leaves this call unchecked. The CDR3 is made up of 15 amino acids. Germline CDR1 reads SGHTA; CDR2 reads FQGTGA. CDR3 residues: CASSSPDRGNTEAFF.

Considering frequency, this clonotype is large (0.1 to 1%). The rearrangement links TRBV9 to TRBJ2-2; TCRdb's D call of TRBD2 is untestable without DNA. The germline gives CDR1 SGDLS, CDR2 YYNGEE. This CDR3 spans 18 amino acids. This CDR3 reads CASSAPLYSDFNTGELFF.

This clonotype counts as medium-sized (0.01 to 0.1%) by frequency. The chain recombines TRBV24-1 with TRBJ1-1; TCRdb's D gene call, TRBD1, goes unchecked for lack of DNA. Germline-derived CDR1 and CDR2 are KGHDR and SFDVKD. The length of the CDR3 is 12 residues. The CDR3 loop reads CATDREGPEAFF.

The V call is TRBV9, the J call TRBJ2-1; lacking DNA, the TRBD1 call made by TCRdb goes unchecked. The CDR3 spans 16 residues. Germline V lookup: CDR1 SGDLS, CDR2 YYNGEE. This chain's CDR3 is CASSTHRDRGGNEQFF.

Measured by frequency, this clonotype is medium-sized. This rearrangement joins TRBV28 to TRBJ2-7; TCRdb calls TRBD1, which cannot be checked without DNA. CDR1 and CDR2 from the germline V gene are MDHEN and SYDVKM. The CDR3 contains 15 residues. CDR3: CASSPHRTGVDEQYF.

Its frequency marks this clonotype as medium-sized. CDR3 amino acids: CASSRGTGTNTEAFF. The V and J genes are TRBV18 and TRBJ1-1; TCRdb calls TRBD1, which cannot be checked without DNA. This CDR3 region has 15 residues. The germline CDR1 and CDR2 sequences are KGHSH and LQKENI.

The CDR3 is CAWSRGSYEQYF. The chain is built from TRBV30 and TRBJ2-7. The CDR3 runs 12 residues. Germline V gene lookup returns CDR1 GTSNPN and CDR2 SVGIG (reference sequence). Drawing the rest from reference TRBV30 and TRBJ2-7, the complete variable domain is SQTIHQWPATLVQPVGSPLSLECTVEGTSNPNLYWYRQAAGRGLQLLFYSVGIGQISSEVPQNLSASRPQDRQFILSSKKLLLSDSGFYLCAWSRGSYEQYFGPGTRLTVT.